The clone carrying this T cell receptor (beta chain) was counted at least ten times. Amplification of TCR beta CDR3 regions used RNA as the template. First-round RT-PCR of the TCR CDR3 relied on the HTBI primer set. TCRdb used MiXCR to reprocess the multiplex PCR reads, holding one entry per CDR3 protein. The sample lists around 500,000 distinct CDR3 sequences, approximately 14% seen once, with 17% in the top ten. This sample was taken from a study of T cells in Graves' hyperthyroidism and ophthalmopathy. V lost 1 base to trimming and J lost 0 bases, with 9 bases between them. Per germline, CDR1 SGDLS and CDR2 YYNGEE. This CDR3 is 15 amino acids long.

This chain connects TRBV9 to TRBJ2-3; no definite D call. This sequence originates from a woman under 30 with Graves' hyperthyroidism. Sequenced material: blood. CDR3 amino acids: CASSVYGPSTDTQYF. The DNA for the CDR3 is TGTGCCAGCAGCGTATACGGGCCCAGCACAGATACGCAGTATTTT. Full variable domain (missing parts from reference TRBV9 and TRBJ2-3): DSGVTQTPKHLITATGQRVTLRCSPRSGDLSVYWYQQSLDQGLQFLIQYYNGEERAKGNILERFSAQQFPDLHSELNLSSLELGDSALYFCASSVYGPSTDTQYFGPGTRLTVL.